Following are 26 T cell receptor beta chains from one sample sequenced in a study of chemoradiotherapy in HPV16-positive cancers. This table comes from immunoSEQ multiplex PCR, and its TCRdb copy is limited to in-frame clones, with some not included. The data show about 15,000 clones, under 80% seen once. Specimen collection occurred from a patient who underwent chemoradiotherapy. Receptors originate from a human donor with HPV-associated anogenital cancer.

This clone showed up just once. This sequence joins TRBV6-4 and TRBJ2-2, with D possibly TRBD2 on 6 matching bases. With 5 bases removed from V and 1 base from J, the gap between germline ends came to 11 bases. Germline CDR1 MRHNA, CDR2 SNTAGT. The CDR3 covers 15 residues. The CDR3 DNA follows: TGTGCCAGCAGTCTCACAGCGGGGAACACCGGGGAGCTGTTTTTT. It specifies CASSLTAGNTGELFF.

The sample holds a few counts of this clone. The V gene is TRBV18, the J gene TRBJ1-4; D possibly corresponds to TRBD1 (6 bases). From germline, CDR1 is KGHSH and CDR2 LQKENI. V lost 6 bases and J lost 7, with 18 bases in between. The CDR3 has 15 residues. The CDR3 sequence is CASSPTGHTLEKLFF. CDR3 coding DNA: TGTGCCAGCTCGCCGACGGGACACACTCTTGAAAAACTGTTTTTT.

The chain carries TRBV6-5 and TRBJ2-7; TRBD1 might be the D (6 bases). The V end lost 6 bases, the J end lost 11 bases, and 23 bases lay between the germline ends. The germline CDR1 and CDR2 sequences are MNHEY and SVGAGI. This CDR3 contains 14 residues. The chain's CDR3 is CASSRNTYRDRKYF. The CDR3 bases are TGTGCCAGCAGCCGCAACACCTACAGGGACCGGAAGTACTTC.

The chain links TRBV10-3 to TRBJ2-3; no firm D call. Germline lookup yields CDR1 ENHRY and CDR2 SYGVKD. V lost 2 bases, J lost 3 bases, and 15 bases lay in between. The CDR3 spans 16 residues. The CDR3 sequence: CAISEGEYWVTDTQYF. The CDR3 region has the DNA TGTGCCATCAGTGAGGGCGAGTATTGGGTAACAGATACGCAGTATTTT.

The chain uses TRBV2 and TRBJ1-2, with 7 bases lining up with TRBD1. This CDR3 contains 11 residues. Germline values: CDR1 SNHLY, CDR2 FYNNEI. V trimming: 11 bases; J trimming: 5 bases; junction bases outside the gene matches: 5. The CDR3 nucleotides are TGTGCCGAAGAGGGGGCATATGGCTACACCTTC. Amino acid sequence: CAEEGAYGYTF.

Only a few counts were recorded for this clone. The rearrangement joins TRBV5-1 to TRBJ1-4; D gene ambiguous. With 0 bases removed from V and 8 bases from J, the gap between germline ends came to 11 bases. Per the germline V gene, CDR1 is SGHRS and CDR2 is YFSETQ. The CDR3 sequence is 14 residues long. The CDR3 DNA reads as TGCGCCAGCAGCTTGGGCGGGCGGGAAGAAAAACTGTTTTTT. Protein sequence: CASSLGGREEKLFF.

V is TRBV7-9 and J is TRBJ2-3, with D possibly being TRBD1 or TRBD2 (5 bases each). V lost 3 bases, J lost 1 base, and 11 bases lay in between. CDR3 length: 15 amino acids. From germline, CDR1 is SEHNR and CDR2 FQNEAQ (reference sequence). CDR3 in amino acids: CASSFGRGGTDTQYF. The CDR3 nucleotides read TGTGCCAGCAGCTTCGGCAGAGGGGGCACAGATACGCAGTATTTT.

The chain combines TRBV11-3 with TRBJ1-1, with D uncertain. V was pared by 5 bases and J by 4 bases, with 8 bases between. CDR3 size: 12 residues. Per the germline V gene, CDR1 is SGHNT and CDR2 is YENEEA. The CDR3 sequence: CASSPGGTEAFF. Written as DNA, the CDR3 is TGTGCCAGCAGCCCAGGCGGCACTGAAGCTTTCTTT.

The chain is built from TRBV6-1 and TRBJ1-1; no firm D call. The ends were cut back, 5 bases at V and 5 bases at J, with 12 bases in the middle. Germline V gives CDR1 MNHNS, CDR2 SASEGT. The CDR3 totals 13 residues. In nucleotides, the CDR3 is TGTGCCAGCAGTCTAAATCCGGGGACTGAAGCTTTCTTT. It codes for CASSLNPGTEAFF.

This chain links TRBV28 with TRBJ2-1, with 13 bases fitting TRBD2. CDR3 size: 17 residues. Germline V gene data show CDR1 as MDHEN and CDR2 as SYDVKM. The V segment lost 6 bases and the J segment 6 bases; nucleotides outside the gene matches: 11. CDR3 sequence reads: CASSPPRGTSGVNEQFF. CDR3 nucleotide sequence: TGTGCCAGCAGCCCCCCGCGCGGGACTAGCGGGGTCAATGAGCAGTTCTTC.

CDR3 in amino acids: CASSPRWPNYGYTF. The CDR3 nucleotides read TGTGCCAGCAGCCCTCGGTGGCCTAACTATGGCTACACCTTC. The chain recombines TRBV6-5 with TRBJ1-2; D is unclear. Germline V CDR1 and CDR2: MNHEY, SVGAGI. V lost 6 bases and J 0 bases, leaving 11 bases between the germline ends. This CDR3 spans 14 amino acids.

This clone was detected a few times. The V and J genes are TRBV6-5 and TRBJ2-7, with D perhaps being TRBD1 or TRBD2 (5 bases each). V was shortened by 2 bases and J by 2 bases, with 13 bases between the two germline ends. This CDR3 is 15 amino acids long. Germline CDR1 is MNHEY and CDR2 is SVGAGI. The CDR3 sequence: CASSYDTGGTYEQYF. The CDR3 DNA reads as TGTGCCAGCAGTTACGATACAGGAGGAACCTACGAGCAGTACTTC.

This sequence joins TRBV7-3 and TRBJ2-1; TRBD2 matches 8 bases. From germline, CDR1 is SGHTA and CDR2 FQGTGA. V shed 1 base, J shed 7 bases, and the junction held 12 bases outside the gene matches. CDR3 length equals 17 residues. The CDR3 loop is CASSLRADSGAGNEQFF. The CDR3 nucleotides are TGTGCCAGCAGCTTAAGGGCCGATAGCGGGGCGGGGAATGAGCAGTTCTTC. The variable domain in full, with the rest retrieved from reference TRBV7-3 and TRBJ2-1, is GAGVSQTPSNKVTEKGKYVELRCDPISGHTALYWYRQSLGQGPEFLIYFQGTGAADDSGLPNDRFFAVRPEGSVSTLKIQRTERGDSAVYLCASSLRADSGAGNEQFFGPGTRLTVL.

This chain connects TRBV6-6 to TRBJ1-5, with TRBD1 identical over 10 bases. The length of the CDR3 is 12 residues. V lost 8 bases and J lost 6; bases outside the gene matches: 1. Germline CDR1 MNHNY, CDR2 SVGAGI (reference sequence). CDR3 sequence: CASGTGVQPQHF. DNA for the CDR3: TGTGCCAGCGGGACAGGGGTTCAGCCCCAGCATTTT.

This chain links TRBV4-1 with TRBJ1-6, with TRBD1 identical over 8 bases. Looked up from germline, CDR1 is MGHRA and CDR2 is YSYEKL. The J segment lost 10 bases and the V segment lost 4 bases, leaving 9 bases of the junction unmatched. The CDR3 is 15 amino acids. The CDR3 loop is CASSRQGAGGSPLHF. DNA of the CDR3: TGCGCCAGCAGCCGTCAGGGGGCAGGCGGGTCACCCCTCCACTTT.

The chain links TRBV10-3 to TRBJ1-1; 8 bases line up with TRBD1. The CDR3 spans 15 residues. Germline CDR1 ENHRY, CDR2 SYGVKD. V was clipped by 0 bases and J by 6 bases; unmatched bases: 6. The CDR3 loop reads CAISESRTGSPEAFF. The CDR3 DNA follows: TGTGCCATCAGTGAGTCCAGGACAGGGAGCCCTGAAGCTTTCTTT.

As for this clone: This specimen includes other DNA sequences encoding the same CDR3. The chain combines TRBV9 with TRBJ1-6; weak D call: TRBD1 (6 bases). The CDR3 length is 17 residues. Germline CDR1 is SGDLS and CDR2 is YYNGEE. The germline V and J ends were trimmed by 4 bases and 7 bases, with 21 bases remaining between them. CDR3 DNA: TGTGCCAGCAGCCCCCGACTCAGACAGGCGATAAATTCACCCCTCCACTTT. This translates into CASSPRLRQAINSPLHF.

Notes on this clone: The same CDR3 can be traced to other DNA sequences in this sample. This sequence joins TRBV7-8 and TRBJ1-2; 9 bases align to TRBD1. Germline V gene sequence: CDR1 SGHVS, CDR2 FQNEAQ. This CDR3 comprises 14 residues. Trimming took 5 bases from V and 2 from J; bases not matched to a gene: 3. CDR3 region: CASSPTGGNYGYTF. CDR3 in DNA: TGTGCCAGCAGCCCGACAGGGGGGAACTATGGCTACACCTTC.

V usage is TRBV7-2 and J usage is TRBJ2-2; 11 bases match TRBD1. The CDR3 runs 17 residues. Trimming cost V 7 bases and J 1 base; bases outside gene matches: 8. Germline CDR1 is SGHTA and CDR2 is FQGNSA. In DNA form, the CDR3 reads TGTGCCAGCACAAAGGACAGGGGGCAATTGAACACCGGGGAGCTGTTTTTT. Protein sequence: CASTKDRGQLNTGELFF.

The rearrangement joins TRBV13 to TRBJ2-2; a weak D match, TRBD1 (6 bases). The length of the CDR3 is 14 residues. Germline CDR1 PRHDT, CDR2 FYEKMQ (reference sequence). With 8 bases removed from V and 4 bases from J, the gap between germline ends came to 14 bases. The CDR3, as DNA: TGTGCCAGCGTAAGACAGGTTACCACCGGGGAGCTGTTTTTT. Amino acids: CASVRQVTTGELFF.

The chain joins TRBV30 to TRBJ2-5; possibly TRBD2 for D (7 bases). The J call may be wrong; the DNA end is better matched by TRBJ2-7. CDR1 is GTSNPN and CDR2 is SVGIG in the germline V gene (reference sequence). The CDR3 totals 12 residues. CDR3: CAWGGGRYEQYF. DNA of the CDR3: TGTGCGTGGGGAGGGGGGCGGTACGAGCAGTACTTC.

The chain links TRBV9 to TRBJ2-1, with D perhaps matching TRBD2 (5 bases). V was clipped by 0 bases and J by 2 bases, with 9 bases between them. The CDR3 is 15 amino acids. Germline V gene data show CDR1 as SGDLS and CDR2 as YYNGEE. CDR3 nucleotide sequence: TGTGCCAGCAGCGTAGGAGCGGCTACCTACAATGAGCAGTTCTTC. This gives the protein CASSVGAATYNEQFF.

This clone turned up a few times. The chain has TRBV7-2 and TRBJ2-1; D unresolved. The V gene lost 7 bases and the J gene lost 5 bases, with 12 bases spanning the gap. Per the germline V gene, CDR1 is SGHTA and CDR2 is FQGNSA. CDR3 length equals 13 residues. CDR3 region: CASTVSGHNEQFF. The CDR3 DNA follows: TGTGCCAGCACCGTATCGGGCCACAATGAGCAGTTCTTC. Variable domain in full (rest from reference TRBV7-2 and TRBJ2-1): GAGVSQSPSNKVTEKGKDVELRCDPISGHTALYWYRQSLGQGLEFLIYFQGNSAPDKSGLPSDRFSAERTGGSVSTLTIQRTQQEDSAVYLCASTVSGHNEQFFGPGTRLTVL.

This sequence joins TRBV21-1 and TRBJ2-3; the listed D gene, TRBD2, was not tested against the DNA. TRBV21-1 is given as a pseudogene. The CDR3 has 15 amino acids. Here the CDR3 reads CASRTSGGGTDTQYF. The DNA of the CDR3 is TGTGCCAGCAGGACTAGCGGGGGGGGGACAGATACGCAGTATTTT.

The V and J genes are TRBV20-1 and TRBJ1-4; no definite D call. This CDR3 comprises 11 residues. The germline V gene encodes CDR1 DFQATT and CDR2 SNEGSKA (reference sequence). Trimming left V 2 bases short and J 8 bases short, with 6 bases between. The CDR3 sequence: CSARFGEKLFF. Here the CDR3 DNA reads TGCAGTGCTAGATTCGGAGAAAAACTGTTTTTT.

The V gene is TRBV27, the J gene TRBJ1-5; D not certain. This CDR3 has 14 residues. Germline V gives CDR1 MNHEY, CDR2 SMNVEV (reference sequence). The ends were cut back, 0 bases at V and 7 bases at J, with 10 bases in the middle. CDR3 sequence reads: CASSLSVGGQPQHF. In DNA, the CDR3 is TGTGCCAGCAGTTTATCGGTAGGAGGGCAGCCCCAGCATTTT.